This T cell receptor (beta chain) was sequenced during a study of cytomegalovirus exposure and HLA in healthy donors. On the study more broadly: Prior work identified some 120 million unique TCR beta sequences in about 179 million T cells. Unique TCRs from HLA-typed donors, 65 million to 85 million of them, were held in an early data release. General study findings and limits: A later examination showed that TCR association rates differed by HLA locus, with DRB1 most and HLA-C fewest. In an earlier analysis, most TCR beta V segments were productive about 87% or about 30% of the time.

Notes on this clone: The antigen is undetermined.

PCR was performed using 60 Vbeta and 13 Jbeta primers. TCRdb's copy holds only in-frame clones and misses some; the assay was immunoSEQ multiplex PCR. The sample records around 150,000 clones, approximately 80% being singletons. CDR1 MNHEY and CDR2 SVGAGI come from the germline V gene. The CDR3 has 14 amino acids. Trimming took 5 bases from V and 7 from J, leaving 17 bases between them. This chain links TRBV6-5 with TRBJ1-2; maybe TRBD1 (5 bases). Sequencing was carried out using PBMCs. The source of this sequence is a man younger than 35 in good health and CMV-seropositive. The CDR3: CASSPNLGVGGYTF. CDR3 bases: TGTGCCAGCAGTCCCAATTTAGGGGTTGGTGGCTACACCTTC.